This T cell receptor beta chain stems from a study of cytotoxic CD8 clonotypes in ibrutinib-treated CLL. About the study: Response samples were obtained once patients had received a median around 12 months of treatment, range 6 to 36. Study-wide results and caveats: Clonality went up at ibrutinib response and then declined back toward baseline at progression.

A note on this clone: The antigen remains undetermined.

The V and J ends lost 6 bases and 6 bases respectively, with 15 bases between them. From germline, CDR1 is LNHDA and CDR2 SQIVND (reference sequence). The CDR3 has 13 residues. Libraries were prepared by immunoSEQ multiplex PCR; TCRdb keeps only in-frame clonotypes and omits some of them. The sample holds about 130,000 clones, approximately 85% seen once. The material sequenced was PBMCs, taken after 24 months of ibrutinib treatment. V and J are TRBV19 and TRBJ2-7; a weak D match, TRBD1 (7 bases). This TCR was sampled from a human donor with chronic lymphocytic leukemia. CDR3 loop: CASRSRGAGEQYF. The CDR3 DNA reads TGTGCCAGTAGGTCCAGGGGGGCTGGCGAGCAGTACTTC.